Below are 28 T cell receptor beta chains sequenced from a single sample in a study of T cells after yellow fever vaccination. TCRdb reprocessed the 5' RACE reads via MiXCR and lists one record per CDR3 protein. The sample holds some 150,000 distinct CDR3 sequences, 6.6% seen once. The sequenced sample was CD4+ T cells sorted from PBMCs, obtained 10 days after the yellow fever booster vaccination. The source is a man aged 25-45 years who received the YFV17D yellow fever vaccine.

This clonotype was counted at least ten times. The rearrangement joins TRBV11-2 to TRBJ2-3, with 8 nucleotides matching TRBD2. V shed 5 bases and J 0 bases; nucleotides not matched to a gene: 4. This CDR3 is built from 15 residues. Germline V gene sequence: CDR1 SGHAT, CDR2 FQNNGV. CDR3 nucleotide sequence: TGTGCCAGCAGCCCGACTAGCGCGAGCACAGATACGCAGTATTTT. It specifies CASSPTSASTDTQYF.

For this clonotype: Germline and junction disagree at one end, which may indicate a read error. The V and J genes are TRBV5-4 and TRBJ1-1; unclear D gene. The CDR3 runs to 14 residues. From germline, CDR1 is SGHNT and CDR2 YYREEE (reference sequence). The CDR3 loop is CASSLREMNSEAFF. The CDR3 region has the DNA TGTGCCAGCAGCTTGCGCGAGATGAACTCTGAAGCTTTCTTT.

This clonotype was detected ten times or more. The chain uses TRBV13 and TRBJ2-7, with TRBD1 identical over 8 bases. The germline V gene has CDR1 PRHDT and CDR2 FYEKMQ (reference sequence). The CDR3 is 16 amino acids. Trimming cost V 2 bases and J 2 bases; bases outside gene matches: 8. The chain's CDR3 is CASSLSPNRGTYEQYF. The DNA of the CDR3 is TGTGCCAGCAGCTTATCCCCGAACAGGGGGACCTACGAGCAGTACTTC.

This clonotype was counted many times. This chain connects TRBV7-6 to TRBJ2-1; 7 bases match TRBD2. The germline CDR1 and CDR2 sequences are SGHVS and FNYEAQ. The junction had 5 bases not matched to a gene; V was cut back by 1 base and J by 2 bases. The CDR3 has 16 residues. The CDR3 loop is CASSLEVAGPYNEQFF. DNA for the CDR3: TGTGCCAGCAGCTTAGAAGTAGCGGGCCCCTACAATGAGCAGTTCTTC. The full variable domain, in which reference TRBV7-6 and TRBJ2-1 provide the parts outside the CDR3, is GAGVSQSPRYKVTKRGQDVALRCDPISGHVSLYWYRQALGQGPEFLTYFNYEAQQDKSGLPNDRFSAERPEGSISTLTIQRTEQRDSAMYRCASSLEVAGPYNEQFFGPGTRLTVL.

This clonotype was counted at least ten times. The chain uses TRBV7-2 and TRBJ2-7, with 7 bases identical to TRBD2. Trimming removed 5 bases from V and 4 bases from J; junction bases left unmatched: 11. From germline, CDR1 is SGHTA and CDR2 FQGNSA. The CDR3 totals 15 residues. CDR3 DNA: TGTGCCAGCAGCGCGACATCAGCGGGACCGTACGAGCAGTACTTC. Its translation: CASSATSAGPYEQYF.

This clonotype appeared many times. The V gene is TRBV7-3, the J gene TRBJ2-3; D is ambiguous. The CDR3 totals 13 residues. From germline, CDR1 is SGHTA and CDR2 FQGTGA. Trimming shortened V by 5 bases and J by 2 bases, and 8 bases separated the two germline ends. In DNA, the CDR3 is TGTGCCAGCAGCACGGGCAACACAGATACGCAGTATTTT. Translation gives CASSTGNTDTQYF. The full variable domain, its missing parts supplied by reference TRBV7-3 and TRBJ2-3, is GAGVSQTPSNKVTEKGKYVELRCDPISGHTALYWYRQSLGQGPEFLIYFQGTGAADDSGLPNDRFFAVRPEGSVSTLKIQRTERGDSAVYLCASSTGNTDTQYFGPGTRLTVL.

This clonotype has more than one count but fewer than ten. The rearrangement links TRBV3-1 to TRBJ2-7; no clear D. V was cut by 5 bases and J by 0 bases, with 14 bases left in between. The CDR3 runs 15 residues. Germline values: CDR1 LGHDT, CDR2 YNNKEL (reference sequence). CDR3 sequence reads: CASSETSESSYEQYF. The DNA of the CDR3 is TGTGCCAGCAGCGAGACGAGCGAGAGCTCCTACGAGCAGTACTTC.

In the case of this clonotype: A read error may explain this, as a much larger clone is one base away. The genes are TRBV7-8 and TRBJ2-3; 8 nucleotides line up with TRBD2. This CDR3 is 18 amino acids long. Germline CDR1 SGHVS, CDR2 FQNEAQ. CDR3: CVSRKRGSGILSTDTQYF. For the CDR3, the DNA is TGTGTCAGCAGAAAGCGAGGTAGCGGGATCCTAAGCACAGATACGCAGTATTTT.

In its sample, this clonotype was seen many times. J is TRBJ2-7 and V is TRBV18; D is unresolved. The CDR3 loop spans 14 amino acids. From germline, CDR1 is KGHSH and CDR2 LQKENI. Trimming left V 2 bases short and J 3 bases short, with 11 bases between. CDR3 loop: CASSPKRSLYEQYF. The DNA for the CDR3 is TGTGCCAGCTCACCAAAACGGAGCCTCTACGAGCAGTACTTC.

This clonotype was seen many times. The gene calls are TRBV6-1 and TRBJ2-1, with a weak D call TRBD1 (5 bases). V was shortened by 6 bases and J by 7 bases, with 13 bases between the two germline ends. Germline V CDR1 and CDR2: MNHNS, SASEGT. CDR3 length equals 13 residues. CDR3 region: CASSNPQGNEQFF. The CDR3, as DNA: TGTGCCAGCAGCAACCCCCAGGGTAATGAGCAGTTCTTC.

The sample holds a few counts of this clonotype. The V gene is TRBV19, the J gene TRBJ2-4; D gene uncertain. The CDR3 is made up of 16 amino acids. V lost 3 bases to trimming and J lost 1 base, with 13 bases between them. Per germline, CDR1 LNHDA and CDR2 SQIVND (reference sequence). In nucleotides, the CDR3 is TGTGCCAGTAGTATCGGATCACGGTTCGCCAAAAACATTCAGTACTTC. Its protein is CASSIGSRFAKNIQYF.

This clonotype occurred many times. V usage is TRBV5-1 and J usage is TRBJ2-1; no clear D. The CDR3 contains 13 residues. V shed 3 bases and J shed 7 bases, with 11 bases lying between them. Germline assignment: CDR1 SGHRS and CDR2 YFSETQ. CDR3 residues: CASSSFWRNEQFF. In nucleotides, the CDR3 is TGCGCCAGCAGCTCCTTTTGGCGAAATGAGCAGTTCTTC.

The chain links TRBV7-2 to TRBJ2-1; tentatively, D is TRBD2 (5 bases). V was cut by 4 bases and J by 9 bases, with 10 bases left in between. The CDR3 is 12 amino acids. CDR1 is SGHTA, CDR2 FQGNSA, per germline. The CDR3 reads CASSSGGLEQFF. The CDR3 bases are TGTGCCAGCAGCTCAGGCGGACTTGAGCAGTTCTTC.

On this clonotype: This may stem from a read error, because a much larger clone lies one nucleotide away. This chain connects TRBV3-1 to TRBJ2-3, with D tentatively TRBD2 (6 bases). The CDR3 has 15 amino acids. V gave up 6 bases and J gave up 4 bases, with 17 bases separating them. Germline V gene sequence: CDR1 LGHDT, CDR2 YNNKEL (reference sequence). The CDR3: CASRTNGRPSDTQYF. The CDR3 region has the DNA TGTGCCAGCAGAACCAACGGGAGACCCTCAGATACGCAGTATTTT.

Many counts were recorded for this clonotype. The genes are TRBV6-5 and TRBJ1-6; D uncertain. The CDR3 totals 13 residues. The germline V and J ends were trimmed by 2 bases and 6 bases, with 5 bases remaining between them. Germline V gene lookup returns CDR1 MNHEY and CDR2 SVGAGI. CDR3 sequence (DNA): TGTGCCAGCAGTTACGGGGTTAATTCACCCCTCCACTTT. It yields the protein CASSYGVNSPLHF.

This clonotype was seen ten or more times. This chain links TRBV15 with TRBJ2-3; TRBD2 might be the D (6 bases). Trimming removed 5 bases from V and 0 bases from J, with 18 bases in between. The CDR3 has 17 amino acids. Looked up from germline, CDR1 is LNHNV and CDR2 is YYDKDF (reference sequence). The CDR3 reads CATSGGSGTPSTDTQYF. Written as DNA, the CDR3 is TGTGCCACCAGCGGCGGTAGCGGCACTCCTAGCACAGATACGCAGTATTTT. The full variable domain, completed using reference TRBV15 and TRBJ2-3, is DAMVIQNPRYQVTQFGKPVTLSCSQTLNHNVMYWYQQKSSQAPKLLFHYYDKDFNNEADTPDNFQSRRPNTSFCFLDIRSPGLGDTAMYLCATSGGSGTPSTDTQYFGPGTRLTVL.

This clonotype was found many times. V usage is TRBV12-3 or TRBV12-4 and J usage is TRBJ2-5; TRBD1 matches at 8 bases. The CDR3 length is 13 residues. The ends lost 6 bases at V and 4 bases at J; junction bases unmatched: 4. The CDR3: CASSKTGVETQYF. The CDR3 DNA follows: TGTGCCAGCAGCAAGACAGGGGTAGAGACCCAGTACTTC.

There are many counts of this clonotype. V usage is TRBV29-1 and J usage is TRBJ2-1; 7 bases match TRBD2. CDR1 is SQVTM and CDR2 is ANQGSEA in the germline V gene. The CDR3 length is 15 residues. Losses at the gene ends were 5 bases for V and 7 bases for J; bases not matched to a gene: 14. CDR3 sequence: CSVRLGPGRENEQFF. The CDR3 bases are TGCAGCGTTCGCCTTGGACCGGGGAGGGAGAATGAGCAGTTCTTC.

CDR3 sequence: CASSAAGLEETQYF. In nucleotides, the CDR3 is TGTGCCAGCAGCGCCGCGGGACTAGAAGAGACCCAGTACTTC. This sequence joins TRBV9 and TRBJ2-5, with TRBD2 matching over 8 bases. The germline gives CDR1 SGDLS, CDR2 YYNGEE. The trim removed 3 bases at V and 3 bases at J, leaving 4 bases unmatched. CDR3 length equals 14 residues.

This clonotype was seen ten or more times. The chain is built from TRBV12-3 or TRBV12-4 and TRBJ1-1, with 8 bases fitting TRBD1. The V segment lost 1 base and the J segment 5 bases; nucleotides outside the gene matches: 6. This CDR3 has 15 residues. CDR3 DNA: TGTGCCAGCAGTTTAGGGACTACAGGGGGGACTGAAGCTTTCTTT. Translation: CASSLGTTGGTEAFF.

This clonotype has just a few counts. The chain carries TRBV20-1 and TRBJ1-5; perhaps TRBD1 as D (6 bases). Between the trimmed V and J ends, which lost 6 bases and 5 bases, there was a span of 11 bases. Per the germline V gene, CDR1 is DFQATT and CDR2 is SNEGSKA (reference sequence). The CDR3 runs to 12 residues. The CDR3 coding sequence is TGCAGTGCCACACAGGGAGATCAGCCCCAGCATTTT. Translation gives CSATQGDQPQHF.

The chain combines TRBV15 with TRBJ1-1, with a weak D call TRBD1 (6 bases). CDR3 length equals 15 residues. The germline V gene encodes CDR1 LNHNV and CDR2 YYDKDF (reference sequence). V was trimmed by 3 bases and J by 5 bases, leaving 16 bases between them. The CDR3 reads CATSRGGRGRTEAFF. The DNA of the CDR3 is TGTGCCACCAGCAGGGGGGGGCGGGGGAGGACTGAAGCTTTCTTT.

There are many counts of this clonotype. V usage is TRBV12-3 or TRBV12-4 and J usage is TRBJ2-3; D is undetermined. V was pared by 6 bases and J by 6 bases, with 13 bases between. The CDR3 contains 13 residues. The CDR3 DNA follows: TGTGCCAGCAGAAGCACGGTAGAGGATACGCAGTATTTT. Its translation is CASRSTVEDTQYF.

This clonotype has a count of ten or more. The chain carries TRBV5-1 and TRBJ2-5; 12 bases match TRBD1. The CDR3 contains 15 residues. The junction had 6 bases not matched to a gene; V was cut back by 4 bases and J by 5 bases. CDR1 is SGHRS and CDR2 is YFSETQ in the germline V gene. CDR3 DNA sequence: TGCGCCAGCAGCCCCGGGGACAGGGGGCACGAGACCCAGTACTTC. Its translation: CASSPGDRGHETQYF. Complete variable domain (other parts from reference TRBV5-1 and TRBJ2-5): KAGVTQTPRYLIKTRGQQVTLSCSPISGHRSVSWYQQTPGQGLQFLFEYFSETQRNKGNFPGRFSGRQFSNSRSEMNVSTLELGDSALYLCASSPGDRGHETQYFGPGTRLLVL.

This clonotype was picked up many times. This rearrangement joins TRBV12-3 or TRBV12-4 to TRBJ2-3; 8 bases line up with TRBD2. The ends lost 5 bases at V and 5 bases at J; junction bases unmatched: 9. This CDR3 spans 15 amino acids. Here the CDR3 DNA reads TGTGCCAGCAGTCTCCGGGAGGGCCGTCAAGATACGCAGTATTTT. Its translation is CASSLREGRQDTQYF.

This clonotype appeared many times. The V call is TRBV5-1, the J call TRBJ2-7, with TRBD2 as a possible D gene (6 bases). CDR1 and CDR2 (germline): SGHRS, YFSETQ. CDR3 length equals 14 residues. V lost 4 bases and J lost 4, with 15 bases in between. CDR3 region: CASSPFGGTYEQYF. Written as DNA, the CDR3 is TGCGCCAGCAGCCCGTTTGGGGGGACGTACGAGCAGTACTTC.

The CDR3 bases are TGCAGTGCTATGACAGGAGCGAACACTGAAGCTTTCTTT. Amino acids: CSAMTGANTEAFF. The chain recombines TRBV20-1 with TRBJ1-1; D perhaps matches TRBD1 (6 bases). The germline gives CDR1 DFQATT, CDR2 SNEGSKA (reference sequence). This CDR3 spans 13 amino acids. The ends were cut back, 4 bases at V and 1 base at J, with 10 bases in the middle.

This clonotype appeared many times. The chain employs TRBV12-3 or TRBV12-4 and TRBJ2-5; 7 nucleotides align to TRBD1. After removal of 10 bases from V and 1 base from J, the junction contained 6 bases not matched to a gene. This CDR3 is 13 amino acids long. The DNA of the CDR3 is TGTGCCACCCAAAGACAGGGCCAAGAGACCCAGTACTTC. It encodes CATQRQGQETQYF.